The 6 T cell receptor beta chains listed next were all sequenced from one sample in a study of CD8 T cells in Susac syndrome. With random hexamers, 0.5 to 1 ug RNA was reverse transcribed. From the immunoSEQ multiplex PCR reads, TCRdb called clonotypes with MiXCR, one entry per CDR3 protein. Among about 210,000 distinct CDR3 sequences listed, roughly 96% were seen once. The specimen sequenced was CD4+ T cells from PBMCs. These receptors came from a human donor with multiple sclerosis.

V is TRBV7-9 and J is TRBJ2-7, with 8 bases matching TRBD1. This CDR3 region has 15 residues. V dropped 4 bases and J dropped 3; count of bases not matched to a gene: 8. Germline values: CDR1 SEHNR, CDR2 FQNEAQ (reference sequence). This CDR3 is CASSSRTGLDYEQYF. The CDR3 DNA reads TGTGCCAGCAGCTCCCGGACAGGGTTGGACTACGAGCAGTACTTC.

The CDR3 DNA reads as TGTGCCAGCGGAGGCTGGGACAATGAGCAGTTCTTC. Translation: CASGGWDNEQFF. V is TRBV2 and J is TRBJ2-1; the D gene is possibly TRBD2 (5 bases). The CDR3 is 12 amino acids. Germline-derived CDR1 and CDR2 are SNHLY and FYNNEI. V lost 8 bases, J lost 5 bases, and 10 bases lay in between. Based on the CDR3 plus reference TRBV2 and TRBJ2-1, the full variable domain is EPEVTQTPSHQVTQMGQEVILRCVPISNHLYFYWYRQILGQKVEFLVSFYNNEISEKSEIFDDQFSVERPDGSNFTLKIRSTKLEDSAMYFCASGGWDNEQFFGPGTRLTVL.

CDR3 residues: CASSPGLADPRGETQYF. The CDR3 region has the DNA TGTGCCAGCAGCCCGGGACTAGCGGACCCTAGGGGAGAGACCCAGTACTTC. V and J are TRBV11-2 and TRBJ2-5; 11 bases are shared with TRBD2. Germline CDR1 reads SGHAT; CDR2 reads FQNNGV. The CDR3 spans 17 residues. V gave up 5 bases and J gave up 4 bases; unmatched junction bases: 12.

The chain combines TRBV20-1 with TRBJ2-5, with D possibly being TRBD1 or TRBD2 (5 bases each). V was pared by 3 bases and J by 1 base, with 12 bases between. The CDR3 sequence is 14 residues long. Germline values: CDR1 DFQATT, CDR2 SNEGSKA (reference sequence). This CDR3 reads CSARGEGPQETQYF. DNA of the CDR3: TGCAGTGCTAGGGGGGAAGGACCCCAAGAGACCCAGTACTTC.

The chain has TRBV27 and TRBJ2-7; 8 bases match TRBD2. Germline V lookup: CDR1 MNHEY, CDR2 SMNVEV (reference sequence). The ends lost 5 bases at V and 3 bases at J; junction bases unmatched: 6. The CDR3 is 14 amino acids. Here the CDR3 DNA reads TGTGCCAGCAGTCGCCACGGGGGGGTCTACGAGCAGTACTTC. As protein: CASSRHGGVYEQYF.

The chain carries TRBV9 and TRBJ2-2; 8 nucleotides agree with TRBD2. Per germline, CDR1 SGDLS and CDR2 YYNGEE. Trimming cost V 4 bases and J 5 bases; bases outside gene matches: 10. The CDR3 totals 16 residues. In nucleotides, the CDR3 is TGTGCCAGCAGCCCGGGAGCGGGAGTGAAAACCGGGGAGCTGTTTTTT. Amino acid sequence: CASSPGAGVKTGELFF.